This T cell receptor (beta chain) was obtained from a study of T cells in Graves' hyperthyroidism and ophthalmopathy. Researchers took RNA transcripts and amplified the TCR beta CDR3 regions from them. During a first-round RT-PCR of the TCR CDR3, the HTBI primer set was used. From the multiplex PCR reads, TCRdb called clonotypes with MiXCR, one entry per CDR3 protein. There are hundreds of thousands of distinct CDR3 sequences in the sample; around 13% occur only once, and approximately 10% lies in the top ten. PBMCs stemmed from approximately 10 ml fresh peripheral blood. Germline values: CDR1 SGHRS, CDR2 YFSETQ. CDR3 size: 16 residues. Trimming took 0 bases from V and 4 from J; bases not matched to a gene: 3.

V is TRBV5-1 and J is TRBJ1-6; 8 nucleotides line up with TRBD1. The clonotype comes from a woman aged 18-29 years with Graves' hyperthyroidism. Sample: blood. The CDR3 reads CASSLDGQGYNSPLHF. The DNA of the CDR3 is TGCGCCAGCAGCTTGGATGGACAGGGTTATAATTCACCCCTCCACTTT.